The text below deals with one TCR beta chain. This sample was included in a study of brain T cells in children with intractable seizures. Germline values: CDR1 LNHNV, CDR2 YYDKDF (reference sequence). This CDR3 comprises 13 residues. Trimming cost V 8 bases and J 6 bases, with 13 bases left between them. Measured with immunoSEQ multiplex PCR; TCRdb has only the in-frame clones, and not every one. This table has just under 65,000 clones, around 96% appearing once. Surgery cases with the highest brain T cell transcript signatures were chosen for sequencing. At least one anti-epileptic drug was given before surgery.

V gene TRBV15 combines with J gene TRBJ1-4; D ambiguous. This TCR derives from a boy in the first two years of life with focal cortical dysplasia and intractable seizures. Here the sequenced sample was peripheral blood, taken at surgery. The CDR3 nucleotides are TGTGCCACCGCCAGGAGATTGCATGAAAAACTGTTTTTT. As protein: CATARRLHEKLFF.